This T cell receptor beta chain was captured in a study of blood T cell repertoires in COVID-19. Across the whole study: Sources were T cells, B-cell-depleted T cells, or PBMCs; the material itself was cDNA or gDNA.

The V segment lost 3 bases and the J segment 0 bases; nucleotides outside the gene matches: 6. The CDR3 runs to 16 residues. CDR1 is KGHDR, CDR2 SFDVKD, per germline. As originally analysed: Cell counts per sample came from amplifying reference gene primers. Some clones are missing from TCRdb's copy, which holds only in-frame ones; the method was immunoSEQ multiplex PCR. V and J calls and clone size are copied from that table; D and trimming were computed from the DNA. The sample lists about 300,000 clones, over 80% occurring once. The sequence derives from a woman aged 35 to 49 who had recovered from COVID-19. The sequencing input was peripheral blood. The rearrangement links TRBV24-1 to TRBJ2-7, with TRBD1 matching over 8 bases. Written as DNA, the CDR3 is TGTGCCACCAGTGATCAACGCAGGGGGCCCTCCTACGAGCAGTACTTC. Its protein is CATSDQRRGPSYEQYF.